This is a list of T cell receptor beta chains from one sample in a study of STAT5B mutations in CD4+ large granular lymphocyte leukemia. TCRdb keeps only in-frame clones here, not all; method: immunoSEQ multiplex PCR. The sample has tens of thousands of clones; under 80% are singletons. What was sequenced was CD4+ T cells from blood buffy coats. The source of these receptors is a human donor in good health. Both conserved end residues are part of each CDR3. The D gene is left open where the match is weak. Expanded clones get a size class; other rows say once, few or many, or leave the size out.

clone_size	v_call	j_call	d_call	cdr3_nt	cdr3_aa
few	TRBV25-1	TRBJ1-2	NA	TGTGCCAGCCCTCCCCCCCATCCCCGGGCGAGCTATGGCTACACCTTC	CASPPPHPRASYGYTF
NA	TRBV28	TRBJ1-5	NA	TGTGCCAGCATCAAGGGGACCAGCAATCAGCCCCAGCATTTT	CASIKGTSNQPQHF
NA	TRBV7-9	TRBJ2-7	NA	TGTGCCAGCAGCTTAGCCTGGGGGGCGGGCTACGAGCAGTACTTC	CASSLAWGAGYEQYF
NA	TRBV6-5	TRBJ1-2	TRBD1	TGTGCCAGCAGTTACCGGGGGGACAGTGGCTATGGCTACACCTTC	CASSYRGDSGYGYTF
NA	TRBV2	TRBJ1-4	NA	TGTGCCAGCAGTGAAAGGACGGCGGAAAAACTGTTTTTT	CASSERTAEKLFF
NA	TRBV6-1	TRBJ2-5	NA	TGTGCCAGCAGGGACGGACAGCAAGAGACCCAGTACTTC	CASRDGQQETQYF
NA	TRBV7-9	TRBJ2-2	TRBD2	TGTGCCAGCAGCTTTAGCGGGGGGAATTCCGGGGAGCTGTTTTTT	CASSFSGGNSGELFF
NA	TRBV28	TRBJ1-2	TRBD1	TGTGCCAGCAGGCCTGACAGGGGGCATGGCTACACCTTC	CASRPDRGHGYTF
once	TRBV7-9	TRBJ2-3	NA	TGTGCCAGCAGCCTGGAGGGTTTGGATACGCAGTATTTT	CASSLEGLDTQYF
NA	TRBV30	TRBJ2-7	NA	TGTGCCTCCCGACCCGGGGCTAGCCTACTCTACGAGCAGTACTTC	CASRPGASLLYEQYF
NA	TRBV18	TRBJ2-1	NA	TGTGCCAGCTCACTGTCCCGGGACGGGGGTGAGCAGTTCTTC	CASSLSRDGGEQFF
NA	TRBV30	TRBJ1-1	NA	TGTGCCTGGAGTCTCGAGACCATGAACACTGAAGCTTTCTTT	CAWSLETMNTEAFF
once	TRBV7-2	TRBJ2-5	TRBD2	TGTGCCAGCAGCCGGGGACTAGCGGGGGCCTCTTTCCAAGAGACCCAGTACTTC	CASSRGLAGASFQETQYF
NA	TRBV5-4	TRBJ2-5	TRBD2	TGTGCCAGCAGCTTCAGCGGGGGGGCCTCGGAGACCCAGTACTTC	CASSFSGGASETQYF
NA	TRBV5-1	TRBJ1-2	NA	TGCGCCAGCAGCTTGGACGGGAATGGCTACACCTTC	CASSLDGNGYTF
few	TRBV27	TRBJ1-5	TRBD1	TGTGCCAGCAGTTTAAACGGACAGGCGTATCAGCCCCAGCATTTT	CASSLNGQAYQPQHF
NA	TRBV7-8	TRBJ1-3	NA	TGTGCCAGCAGCTTACATAGCTCTGGAAACACCATATATTTT	CASSLHSSGNTIYF
few	TRBV19	TRBJ1-5	TRBD1	TGTGCCAGTAGTATCACGGGGGACAGGGAAAATCAGCCCCAGCATTTT	CASSITGDRENQPQHF
NA	TRBV7-6	TRBJ1-4	NA	TGTGCCAGCAGCTTGGCAGGTCGTGAAAAACTGTTTTTT	CASSLAGREKLFF
NA	TRBV18	TRBJ2-7	NA	TGTGCCAGCTCAGCTGACCGAGGGGTGGTCTACGAGCAGTACTTC	CASSADRGVVYEQYF
NA	TRBV7-2	TRBJ2-3	NA	TGTGCCAGCAGCCCCCAACAGCTCGATACGCAGTATTTT	CASSPQQLDTQYF
NA	TRBV18	TRBJ2-7	TRBD1	TGTGCCAGCTCACGGGCGGGACAGGGGGTCAACTACGAGCAGTACTTC	CASSRAGQGVNYEQYF
once	TRBV7-9	TRBJ2-5	TRBD2	TGTGCCAGCAGCCCATTGCGATTCGGGGGGACCCAAGAGACCCAGTACTTC	CASSPLRFGGTQETQYF
NA	TRBV19	TRBJ2-5	TRBD1	TGTGCCAGTAGTCCTGGGACAGCACGTTGGGAGACCCAGTACTTC	CASSPGTARWETQYF
few	TRBV6-5	TRBJ1-1	TRBD1	TGTGCCAGCAGGCCCCCAGCAGGGGGAATTGAAGCTTTCTTT	CASRPPAGGIEAFF
NA	TRBV7-7	TRBJ2-3	TRBD2	TGTGCTAGCAGCTTACTTTCTAGCGGGGGAGATACGCAGTATTTT	CASSLLSSGGDTQYF
few	TRBV30	TRBJ1-6	NA	TGTGCCTGGAATGCTGGGCAGGAAAATTCACCCCTCCACTTT	CAWNAGQENSPLHF
NA	TRBV2	TRBJ2-7	NA	TGTGCCAGCAGTGAAGCGCGGGAAATATTTTTATCCTACGAGCAGTACTTC	CASSEAREIFLSYEQYF
NA	TRBV30	TRBJ1-2	TRBD1	TGTGCCTGGAGTGACAGGGGAAACTATGGCTACACCTTC	CAWSDRGNYGYTF
once	TRBV29-1	TRBJ2-3	TRBD2	TGCAGCGTTGGGGATGTTTCCGGGGGGGCCCTCGGAGATACGCAGTATTTT	CSVGDVSGGALGDTQYF
once	TRBV14	TRBJ2-2	NA	TGTGCCAGCAGCCAGGGGGTCAACACCGGGGAGCTGTTTTTT	CASSQGVNTGELFF